This TCR beta chain was captured in a study of STAT3 mutations in large granular lymphocyte leukemia. Study-level findings and limits: Clonal expansion was inferred from samples taken at other timepoints. All newly emerging clones after therapy were STAT3 wild type. Every T-cell large granular lymphocyte leukemia patient had at least one immunodominant TCR beta clonotype.

In germline, CDR1 is KGHSH, CDR2 LQKENI. Trimming removed 2 bases from V and 2 bases from J; junction bases left unmatched: 3. The CDR3 runs to 15 residues. As for this clone: The antigen is not known.

Around 41,000 productive templates were obtained per sample on average. Produced via immunoSEQ multiplex PCR; TCRdb's table is partial and in-frame only. The sample lists roughly 29,000 clones, over 60% seen once, with approximately 30% in the top ten. This TCR came from a woman aged 45-59 years with T-cell large granular lymphocyte leukemia. Some clones in this sample may be carry-over from other donors' samples. The sequenced sample was peripheral blood mononuclear cells. V and J are TRBV18 and TRBJ2-1; 7 positions match TRBD1. For the CDR3, the DNA is TGTGCCAGCTCACCAGTAGGGGGCCCCTACAATGAGCAGTTCTTC. Translation: CASSPVGGPYNEQFF.